Below are 13 T cell receptor beta chains sequenced from a single sample in a study of OX40 agonist ivuxolimab in advanced cancers. The repertoire was sequenced with immunoSEQ multiplex PCR; TCRdb's copy has only in-frame clones and lacks some. The table records roughly 86,000 clones, 65% to 90% of them present only once. This specimen was CD4+ or CD8+ T cells sorted from blood, taken in a trial of the OX40 agonist ivuxolimab. The source of these receptors is an adult with an advanced solid tumor such as melanoma, head and neck, liver or kidney cancer.

This rearrangement joins TRBV7-2 to TRBJ2-1, with 13 bases fitting TRBD2. The CDR3 runs 14 residues. Per germline, CDR1 SGHTA and CDR2 FQGNSA. V was pared by 6 bases and J by 7 bases, with 3 bases of the junction left unmatched. The CDR3 DNA reads as TGTGCCAGCAGGCCACTAGCGGGAGGGAATGAGCAGTTCTTC. Its protein is CASRPLAGGNEQFF. Using reference TRBV7-2 and TRBJ2-1 for the parts outside the CDR3, the full variable domain is GAGVSQSPSNKVTEKGKDVELRCDPISGHTALYWYRQSLGQGLEFLIYFQGNSAPDKSGLPSDRFSAERTGGSVSTLTIQRTQQEDSAVYLCASRPLAGGNEQFFGPGTRLTVL.

This chain connects TRBV5-4 to TRBJ1-1; D is undetermined. Trimming removed 0 bases from V and 9 bases from J, with 15 bases in between. The CDR3 sequence is 14 residues long. Germline CDR1 SGHNT, CDR2 YYREEE (reference sequence). CDR3 DNA sequence: TGTGCCAGCAGCTTGGGATTGGGAACGGGAAAAGCTTTCTTT. It yields the protein CASSLGLGTGKAFF.

This clone was counted only a few times. CDR3 region: CASSLGAGRGQPQHF. DNA of the CDR3: TGCGCCAGCAGCTTGGGTGCGGGAAGAGGGCAGCCCCAGCATTTT. The chain couples TRBV5-1 to TRBJ1-5; no clear D gene. CDR1 SGHRS and CDR2 YFSETQ come from the germline V gene. The CDR3 extends over 15 amino acids. The V end lost 0 bases, the J end lost 7 bases, and 14 bases lay between the germline ends.

This clone was found once. This chain connects TRBV6-1 to TRBJ1-5; D is ambiguous. Germline V gives CDR1 MNHNS, CDR2 SASEGT. There are 12 residues in the CDR3. Trimming pared 7 bases from V and 4 bases from J, leaving 8 bases between. The CDR3 loop is CASMVGNQPQHF. The CDR3 nucleotides are TGTGCCAGCATGGTGGGTAATCAGCCCCAGCATTTT.

V and J are TRBV11-2 and TRBJ2-3, with 13 bases matching TRBD2. From germline, CDR1 is SGHAT and CDR2 FQNNGV. CDR3 length: 14 residues. Losses at the gene ends were 6 bases for V and 7 bases for J; bases not matched to a gene: 4. The CDR3 DNA is TGTGCCAGCAGTACTAGCGGGAGGGGAAATACGCAGTATTTT. It encodes CASSTSGRGNTQYF.

V and J are TRBV18 and TRBJ2-3; 8 positions agree with TRBD1. J gave up 4 bases and V 3 bases, and 9 bases lay outside the gene matches. The CDR3 consists of 16 residues. The germline gives CDR1 KGHSH, CDR2 LQKENI. The CDR3 nucleotides are TGTGCCAGCTCACCGGAGGGGGCAGGGGGCGCAGATACGCAGTATTTT. It specifies CASSPEGAGGADTQYF.

The chain combines TRBV5-1 with TRBJ1-4, with D unresolved. CDR3 length equals 15 residues. Trimming cost V 4 bases and J 0 bases, with 10 bases left between them. Germline V gives CDR1 SGHRS, CDR2 YFSETQ. The CDR3 reads CASSPTVPTNEKLFF. The CDR3 DNA reads TGCGCCAGCAGCCCAACGGTACCAACTAATGAAAAACTGTTTTTT. Filled out from reference TRBV5-1 and TRBJ1-4, the complete variable domain reads KAGVTQTPRYLIKTRGQQVTLSCSPISGHRSVSWYQQTPGQGLQFLFEYFSETQRNKGNFPGRFSGRQFSNSRSEMNVSTLELGDSALYLCASSPTVPTNEKLFFGSGTQLSVL.

V usage is TRBV15 and J usage is TRBJ1-1; D is ambiguous. Trimming stripped 0 bases from V and 5 bases from J, with 10 bases between. The length of the CDR3 is 14 residues. The V gene's germline CDR1 is LNHNV and CDR2 YYDKDF (reference sequence). CDR3 bases: TGTGCCACCAGCAGAGATATAATGGGGACTGAAGCTTTCTTT. The encoded protein is CATSRDIMGTEAFF.

The V call is TRBV7-8, the J call TRBJ2-7; TRBD2 aligns across 9 bases. V was clipped by 4 bases and J by 0 bases; unmatched bases: 4. CDR1 is SGHVS and CDR2 is FQNEAQ in the germline V gene. There are 15 residues in the CDR3. The CDR3 is CASSWPSGDSYEQYF. CDR3 nucleotides: TGTGCCAGCAGCTGGCCTAGCGGGGACTCCTACGAGCAGTACTTC.

This clone was picked up a small number of times. This chain links TRBV4-2 with TRBJ1-5; D remains ambiguous. Germline V lookup: CDR1 LGHNA, CDR2 YNFKEQ. The CDR3 spans 12 residues. Trimming took 2 bases from V and 4 from J, leaving 3 bases between them. The CDR3 sequence: CASSQTNQPQHF. DNA for the CDR3: TGTGCCAGCAGCCAAACGAATCAGCCCCAGCATTTT.

The V gene is TRBV27, the J gene TRBJ1-4; TRBD1 is a possible D gene (6 bases). The V gene lost 3 bases and the J gene lost 7 bases, with 12 bases spanning the gap. This CDR3 has 14 amino acids. The germline V gene encodes CDR1 MNHEY and CDR2 SMNVEV (reference sequence). CDR3 loop: CASSFTGRGEKLFF. The CDR3 region has the DNA TGTGCCAGCAGTTTTACAGGGCGGGGTGAAAAACTGTTTTTT.

V and J are TRBV7-2 and TRBJ1-1; 10 bases match TRBD1. Trimming took 5 bases from V and 0 from J; bases not matched to a gene: 12. Germline V lookup: CDR1 SGHTA, CDR2 FQGNSA. This CDR3 has 18 residues. The chain's CDR3 is CASSPGAGQGRMNTEAFF. The DNA for the CDR3 is TGTGCCAGCAGCCCCGGAGCGGGACAGGGGCGCATGAACACTGAAGCTTTCTTT.

This chain links TRBV9 with TRBJ2-3; 15 nucleotides line up with TRBD2. CDR3 length: 15 amino acids. After removal of 4 bases from V and 6 bases from J, the junction contained 3 bases not matched to a gene. The germline V gene has CDR1 SGDLS and CDR2 YYNGEE. The CDR3 loop reads CASSQGTSGRDTQYF. The DNA of the CDR3 is TGTGCCAGCAGCCAAGGGACTAGCGGGAGGGATACGCAGTATTTT.